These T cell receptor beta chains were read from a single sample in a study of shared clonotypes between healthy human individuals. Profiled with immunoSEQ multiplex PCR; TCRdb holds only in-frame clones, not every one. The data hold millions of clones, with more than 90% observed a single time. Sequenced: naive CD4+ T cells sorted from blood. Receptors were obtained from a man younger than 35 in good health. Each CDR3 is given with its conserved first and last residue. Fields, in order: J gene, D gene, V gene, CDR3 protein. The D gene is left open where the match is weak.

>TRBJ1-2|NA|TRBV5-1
CASSSSDGTSSYGYTF
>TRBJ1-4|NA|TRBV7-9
CASSLAGGFGEKLFF
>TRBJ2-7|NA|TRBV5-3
CARSRSPGPSLYEQYF
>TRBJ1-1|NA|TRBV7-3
CASSLLPLQGMNTEAFF
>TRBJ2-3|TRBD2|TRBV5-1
CASRSTGVREGTDTQYF
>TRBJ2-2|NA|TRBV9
CASKEGLAGGTGELFF
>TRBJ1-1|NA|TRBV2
CASNQGGAWAFF
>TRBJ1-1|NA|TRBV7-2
CASSLGPGSPEAFF
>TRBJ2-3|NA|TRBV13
CASSSIPWGRGTDTQYF
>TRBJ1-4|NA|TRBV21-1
CAIPGGKDEKLFF
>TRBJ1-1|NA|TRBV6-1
CASSESGANTEAFF
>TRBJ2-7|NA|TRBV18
CASSLTGTQAPYEQYF
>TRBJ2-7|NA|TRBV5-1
CASSIGTVPYEQYF
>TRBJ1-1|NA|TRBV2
CATGGRVNTEAFF
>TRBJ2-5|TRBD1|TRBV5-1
CASSTTGDSWETQYF
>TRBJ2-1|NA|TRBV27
CASSFRDAKTVEQFF
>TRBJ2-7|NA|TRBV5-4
CASSLDQGRSYEQYF
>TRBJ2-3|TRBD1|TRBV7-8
CAVFGTGDTDTQYF
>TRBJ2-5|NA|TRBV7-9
CASSPRVRETQYF
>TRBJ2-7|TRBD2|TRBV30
CAWRERGGFYEQYF
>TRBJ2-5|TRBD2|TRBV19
CASSPAGGNFRETQYF
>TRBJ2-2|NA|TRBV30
CAWSGVAGELFF
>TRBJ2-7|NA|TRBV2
CASLEGRVGHEQYF
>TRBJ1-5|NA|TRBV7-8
CASSLEQPPGLPQHF
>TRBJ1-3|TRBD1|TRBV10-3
CATRPGTAIEGASGNTIYF
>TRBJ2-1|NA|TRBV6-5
CASGRTGGDNEQFF
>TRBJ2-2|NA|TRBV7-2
CASSLPDLPGELFF
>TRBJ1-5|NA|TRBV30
CAWAIRRDQPQHF
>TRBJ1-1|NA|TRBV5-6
CASSLGGGQNTEAFF
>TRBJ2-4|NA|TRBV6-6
CASSVKNIQYF
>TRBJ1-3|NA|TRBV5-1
CASSLGGGNTIYF
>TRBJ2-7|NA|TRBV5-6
CASSFGTGPYEQYF
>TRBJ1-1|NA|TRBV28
CASSFWPNTEAFF
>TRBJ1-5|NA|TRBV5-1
CASSSEPSNQPQHF
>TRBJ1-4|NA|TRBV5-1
CASRERGGSEEKLFF
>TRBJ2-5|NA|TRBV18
CASSPWDSQETQYF
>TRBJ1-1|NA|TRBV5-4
CASSLSLTNTEAFF
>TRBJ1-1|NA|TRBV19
CASTSLGSGTEAFF
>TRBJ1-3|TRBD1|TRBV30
CAWSVRGGKAGNTIYF
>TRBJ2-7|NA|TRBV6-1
CASSLQGRDEQYF
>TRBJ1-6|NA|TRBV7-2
CASSSTPNHNSPLHF
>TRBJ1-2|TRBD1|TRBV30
CAWSVHLDRLYGYTF